This T cell receptor (beta chain) is drawn from a study of cytomegalovirus exposure and HLA in healthy donors. The CDR3 sequence is 15 residues long. V was clipped by 5 bases and J by 6 bases; unmatched bases: 8. Germline values: CDR1 SEHNR, CDR2 FQNEAQ (reference sequence). With 60 Vbeta and 13 Jbeta primers, the PCR was carried out. Sequenced by immunoSEQ multiplex PCR; TCRdb stores in-frame clones only, minus some. In the table there are over 150,000 clones, about four fifths of which are singletons. Input material: PBMCs. The V and J genes are TRBV7-9 and TRBJ1-5; 9 bases match TRBD1. The TCR comes from a woman between 25 and 40 years old in good health and CMV-seropositive. In DNA, the CDR3 is TGTGCCAGCAGCGAGGGACAGGGATGGGGTCAGCCCCAGCATTTT. This translates into CASSEGQGWGQPQHF.